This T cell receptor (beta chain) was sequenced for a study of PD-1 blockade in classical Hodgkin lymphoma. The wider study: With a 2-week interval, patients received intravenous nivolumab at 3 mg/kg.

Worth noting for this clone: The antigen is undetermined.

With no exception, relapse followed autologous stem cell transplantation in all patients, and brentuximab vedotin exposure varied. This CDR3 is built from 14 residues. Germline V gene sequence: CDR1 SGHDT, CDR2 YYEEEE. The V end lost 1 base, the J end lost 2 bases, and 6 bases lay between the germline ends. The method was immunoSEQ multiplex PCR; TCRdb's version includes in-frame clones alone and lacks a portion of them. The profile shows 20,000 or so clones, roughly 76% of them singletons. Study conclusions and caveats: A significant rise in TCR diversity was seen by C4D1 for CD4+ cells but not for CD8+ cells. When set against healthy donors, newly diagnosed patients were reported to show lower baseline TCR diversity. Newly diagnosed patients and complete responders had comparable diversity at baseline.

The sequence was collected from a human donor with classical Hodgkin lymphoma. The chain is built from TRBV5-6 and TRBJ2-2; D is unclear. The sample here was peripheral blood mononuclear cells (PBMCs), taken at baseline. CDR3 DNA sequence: TGTGCCAGCAGCTTGTGGGCCAACACCGGGGAGCTGTTTTTT. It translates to CASSLWANTGELFF.